Listed here are 32 T cell receptor beta chains from one sample, sequenced in a study of blood T cell repertoires in COVID-19. Generated by immunoSEQ multiplex PCR, the TCRdb table keeps only in-frame clones and is missing some. This table has about 110,000 clones, less than 85% appearing once. The sample was peripheral blood. The origin of the receptors is a woman older than 75 with acute or convalescent COVID-19.

V usage is TRBV28 and J usage is TRBJ2-1, with D perhaps matching TRBD2 (6 bases). V dropped 2 bases and J dropped 10 bases, with 9 bases sitting between them. Germline V gives CDR1 MDHEN, CDR2 SYDVKM. The CDR3 has 12 residues. In nucleotides, the CDR3 is TGTGCCAGCAGTTTACGGGAGCGCGAGCAGTTCTTC. It is translated as CASSLREREQFF.

On this clone itself: This specimen includes other DNA sequences encoding the same CDR3. The rearrangement uses TRBV6-5 and TRBJ2-7; D not certain. CDR3 length: 13 amino acids. Trimming removed 7 bases from V and 0 bases from J, with 10 bases in between. CDR1 is MNHEY and CDR2 is SVGAGI in the germline V gene. In DNA form, the CDR3 reads TGTGCCAGCACCCCTAGTGGCTCCTACGAGCAGTACTTC. Translated, it gives CASTPSGSYEQYF.

V usage is TRBV7-8 and J usage is TRBJ2-3; 7 nucleotides line up with TRBD2. The CDR3 spans 15 residues. Germline CDR1 SGHVS, CDR2 FQNEAQ. Losses at the gene ends were 3 bases for V and 3 bases for J; bases not matched to a gene: 6. The CDR3 DNA is TGTGCCAGCAGCTTTGGGCGGGGGAGAACAGATACGCAGTATTTT. It specifies CASSFGRGRTDTQYF. Combining the CDR3 with reference TRBV7-8 and TRBJ2-3 gives the whole variable domain GAGVSQSPRYKVAKRGQDVALRCDPISGHVSLFWYQQALGQGPEFLTYFQNEAQLDKSGLPSDRFFAERPEGSVSTLKIQRTQQEDSAVYLCASSFGRGRTDTQYFGPGTRLTVL.

V gene TRBV7-9 combines with J gene TRBJ2-2; 10 positions match TRBD1. Per germline, CDR1 SEHNR and CDR2 FQNEAQ (reference sequence). There are 17 residues in the CDR3. V dropped 5 bases and J dropped 4; count of bases not matched to a gene: 10. This CDR3 is CASSLYSGTGVTGELFF. The DNA of the CDR3 is TGTGCCAGCAGCCTTTATTCCGGGACAGGGGTCACCGGGGAGCTGTTTTTT.

This clone was detected a few times. J is TRBJ1-5 and V is TRBV30; 8 nucleotides align to TRBD1. The CDR3 has 12 residues. Per germline, CDR1 GTSNPN and CDR2 SVGIG (reference sequence). The V segment lost 5 bases and the J segment 5 bases; nucleotides outside the gene matches: 2. The CDR3 loop reads CAWDRGDQPQHF. For the CDR3, the DNA is TGTGCCTGGGACAGGGGCGATCAGCCCCAGCATTTT.

This rearrangement joins TRBV5-1 to TRBJ2-1, with 10 bases identical to TRBD2. V was pared by 6 bases and J by 6 bases, with 3 bases of the junction left unmatched. CDR3 length: 13 residues. From germline, CDR1 is SGHRS and CDR2 YFSETQ. The CDR3 sequence is CASTLAGVNEQFF. CDR3 nucleotide sequence: TGCGCCAGCACTCTAGCGGGAGTCAATGAGCAGTTCTTC.

The chain couples TRBV27 to TRBJ1-5; the D gene is possibly TRBD1 (5 bases). V was shortened by 5 bases and J by 7 bases, with 18 bases between the two germline ends. CDR1 is MNHEY, CDR2 SMNVEV, per germline (reference sequence). This CDR3 has 15 amino acids. The CDR3 DNA sequence: TGTGCCAGCAGTCCCCTCGGGTCAGGGCGCCAGCCCCAGCATTTT. It codes for CASSPLGSGRQPQHF.

In this sample, this clone turned up a few times. The CDR3 nucleotides are TGTGCCAGCAGCTTAGGCGGAGGAGAGGGTGAAGCTTTCTTT. This translates into CASSLGGGEGEAFF. V gene TRBV7-2 combines with J gene TRBJ1-1; D is unclear. V shed 1 base and J shed 7 bases, with 13 bases lying between them. The CDR3 extends over 14 amino acids. Germline V gene lookup returns CDR1 SGHTA and CDR2 FQGNSA.

The chain carries TRBV28 and TRBJ1-2; D remains unclear. The CDR3 contains 13 residues. Germline V CDR1 and CDR2: MDHEN, SYDVKM. V lost 10 bases, J lost 10 bases, and 22 bases lay in between. CDR3 DNA: TGTGCCACCCACCCCGTCGTGAACTTCGACTACACCTTC. Encoded protein: CATHPVVNFDYTF.

In its sample, this clone was seen a few times. V and J are TRBV5-1 and TRBJ2-3, with 7 bases aligning to TRBD1. Germline V gives CDR1 SGHRS, CDR2 YFSETQ. The V and J ends lost 4 bases and 2 bases, in that order; junction bases with no gene match: 4. The CDR3 runs to 14 residues. Here the CDR3 reads CASSRDSPTDTQYF. DNA for the CDR3: TGCGCCAGCAGCCGGGACAGCCCCACAGATACGCAGTATTTT. Looking up the rest from reference TRBV5-1 and TRBJ2-3 gives the full variable domain: KAGVTQTPRYLIKTRGQQVTLSCSPISGHRSVSWYQQTPGQGLQFLFEYFSETQRNKGNFPGRFSGRQFSNSRSEMNVSTLELGDSALYLCASSRDSPTDTQYFGPGTRLTVL.

The rearrangement uses TRBV29-1 and TRBJ2-5, with D perhaps TRBD2 (5 bases). Germline-derived CDR1 and CDR2 are SQVTM and ANQGSEA. Trimming removed 7 bases at V and 4 bases at J, with 19 bases between. This CDR3 is 14 amino acids long. The CDR3 reads CSAAGVSGPETQYF. The CDR3 coding sequence is TGCAGCGCTGCTGGGGTGAGCGGTCCAGAGACCCAGTACTTC.

CDR3 in DNA: TGTGCCATCAGTGATTATTTCGGGGGGGATCAGCCCCAGCATTTT. Protein sequence: CAISDYFGGDQPQHF. J is TRBJ1-5 and V is TRBV10-3, with a possible D match to TRBD1 (5 bases). This CDR3 contains 15 residues. V lost 3 bases, J lost 5 bases, and 14 bases lay in between. Germline V gene sequence: CDR1 ENHRY, CDR2 SYGVKD.

This rearrangement joins TRBV28 to TRBJ2-3; 10 positions match TRBD2. V gave up 3 bases and J gave up 8 bases; unmatched junction bases: 11. The CDR3 length is 16 residues. Germline V gene sequence: CDR1 MDHEN, CDR2 SYDVKM. CDR3 sequence reads: CASSLASGSFAATQYF. CDR3 nucleotides: TGTGCCAGCAGTTTGGCTAGCGGGAGTTTCGCTGCTACGCAGTATTTT.

The J gene is TRBJ1-3, the V gene TRBV2; 11 nucleotides agree with TRBD1. CDR1 SNHLY and CDR2 FYNNEI come from the germline V gene. J lost 7 bases, V lost 8 bases, and 4 bases had no gene match. The CDR3 has 13 amino acids. CDR3 sequence (DNA): TGTGCCAGCCATGGACAGGGGGCCAACACCATATATTTT. It yields the protein CASHGQGANTIYF.

In this sample, this clone turned up once. The rearrangement joins TRBV5-6 to TRBJ2-6; weak D call: TRBD1 (6 bases). The CDR3 consists of 18 residues. Trimming pared 0 bases from V and 4 bases from J, leaving 17 bases between. Germline V lookup: CDR1 SGHDT, CDR2 YYEEEE. The CDR3 nucleotides read TGTGCCAGCAGCTTGGCAGGGTTGGGGGCATCCGGGGCCAACGTCCTGACTTTC. This gives the protein CASSLAGLGASGANVLTF.

The chain uses TRBV19 and TRBJ2-3, with D possibly being TRBD2 (6 bases). Trimming left V 3 bases short and J 5 bases short, with 12 bases between. The CDR3 is 14 residues long. CDR1 and CDR2 from the germline V gene are LNHDA and SQIVND (reference sequence). CDR3 DNA: TGTGCCAGTAGTATGCCGGGACTGGGAGATACGCAGTATTTT. This translates into CASSMPGLGDTQYF.

The rearrangement links TRBV12-3 or TRBV12-4 to TRBJ2-7; D not resolved. Trimming took 1 base from V and 5 from J, leaving 3 bases between them. The CDR3 sequence is 11 residues long. DNA for the CDR3: TGTGCCAGCAGTTTAGTAAACGAGCAGTACTTC. It yields the protein CASSLVNEQYF.

V is TRBV10-3 and J is TRBJ1-1; 7 bases are a match to TRBD1. J gave up 1 base and V 5 bases, and 4 bases lay outside the gene matches. This CDR3 contains 14 residues. Germline V gene data show CDR1 as ENHRY and CDR2 as SYGVKD. CDR3 nucleotides: TGTGCCATCAGTCAAACAGGGGAGAACACTGAAGCTTTCTTT. Protein: CAISQTGENTEAFF.

This clone appeared a few times. The chain is built from TRBV27 and TRBJ1-6; the D is unclear. V shed 5 bases and J shed 0 bases, with 5 bases lying between them. The CDR3 loop spans 14 amino acids. The germline gives CDR1 MNHEY, CDR2 SMNVEV (reference sequence). CDR3 protein: CASSPSSYNSPLHF. The CDR3 DNA is TGTGCCAGCAGTCCGAGCTCCTATAATTCACCCCTCCACTTT.

This rearrangement joins TRBV5-5 to TRBJ2-1, with D possibly being TRBD2 (5 bases). CDR1 and CDR2 from the germline V gene are SGHKS and YYEKEE (reference sequence). The CDR3 contains 14 residues. Between the trimmed V and J ends, which lost 2 bases and 1 base, there was a span of 7 bases. The CDR3 reads CASSFEGSYNEQFF. The CDR3 coding sequence is TGTGCCAGCAGCTTCGAGGGTTCCTACAATGAGCAGTTCTTC.

This clone was seen a handful of times. The chain carries TRBV6-6 and TRBJ2-3; D not resolved. Germline CDR1 MNHNY, CDR2 SVGAGI (reference sequence). The CDR3 is made up of 14 amino acids. With 4 bases removed from V and 2 bases from J, the gap between germline ends came to 10 bases. In DNA form, the CDR3 reads TGTGCCAGCAGTTTTGGAGCTTCCACAGATACGCAGTATTTT. Translating gives CASSFGASTDTQYF.

There are a few counts of this clone. The chain links TRBV27 to TRBJ1-6; D ambiguous. Trimming stripped 5 bases from V and 5 bases from J, with 13 bases between. Germline assignment: CDR1 MNHEY and CDR2 SMNVEV (reference sequence). The CDR3 is made up of 15 amino acids. The CDR3 DNA sequence: TGTGCCAGCAGTGGGAGACGGATGAATAATTCACCCCTCCACTTT. Translation: CASSGRRMNNSPLHF.

In this sample, this clone turned up a few times. The rearrangement links TRBV6-5 to TRBJ2-5; D unresolved. The CDR3 covers 15 residues. Germline CDR1 and CDR2: MNHEY and SVGAGI. Deletions cut 7 bases from V and 3 bases from J, with 18 bases between. CDR3 amino acids: CASNSRGPQKETQYF. The CDR3 DNA sequence: TGTGCCAGCAACAGTCGTGGGCCCCAGAAAGAGACCCAGTACTTC.

The rearrangement uses TRBV27 and TRBJ2-1; 14 bases line up with TRBD2. Per the germline V gene, CDR1 is MNHEY and CDR2 is SMNVEV (reference sequence). The CDR3 runs 17 residues. V dropped 2 bases and J dropped 3; count of bases not matched to a gene: 3. CDR3 loop: CASSLAGLAGGYNEQFF. The CDR3 DNA reads as TGTGCCAGCAGTTTAGCCGGACTAGCGGGGGGCTACAATGAGCAGTTCTTC.

The chain joins TRBV10-3 to TRBJ2-7; TRBD1 might be the D (5 bases). CDR1 and CDR2 (germline): ENHRY, SYGVKD. Between the trimmed V and J ends, which lost 4 bases and 2 bases, there was a span of 9 bases. The CDR3 consists of 13 residues. CDR3 nucleotide sequence: TGTGCCATCAGTGTCACAGGAGCCTACGAGCAGTACTTC. It translates to CAISVTGAYEQYF.

The V call is TRBV2, the J call TRBJ2-1; a weak D match, TRBD2 (6 bases). The V and J ends lost 5 bases and 9 bases respectively, with 23 bases between them. Germline V gene sequence: CDR1 SNHLY, CDR2 FYNNEI. The CDR3 runs to 16 residues. As DNA, the CDR3 is TGTGCCAGCAGTCGGAGGGGTGGGACCGCCCCCAGTGAGCAGTTCTTC. Protein product: CASSRRGGTAPSEQFF.

The chain uses TRBV11-3 and TRBJ2-1; 10 bases line up with TRBD2. The J segment lost 6 bases and the V segment lost 3 bases, leaving 5 bases of the junction unmatched. The CDR3 is 15 amino acids. Germline-derived CDR1 and CDR2 are SGHNT and YENEEA. CDR3 protein: CASSFAGLAANEQFF. The CDR3 region has the DNA TGTGCCAGCAGCTTTGCTGGACTAGCGGCCAATGAGCAGTTCTTC. Full variable domain (missing parts from reference TRBV11-3 and TRBJ2-1): EAGVVQSPRYKIIEKKQPVAFWCNPISGHNTLYWYLQNLGQGPELLIRYENEEAVDDSQLPKDRFSAERLKGVDSTLKIQPAELGDSAVYLCASSFAGLAANEQFFGPGTRLTVL.

CDR3 sequence: CASSYRRRTAIYGYTF. DNA for the CDR3: TGTGCCAGCAGTTACAGGAGGCGGACAGCTATCTATGGCTACACCTTC. The chain carries TRBV6-2 or TRBV6-3 and TRBJ1-2; possible D gene TRBD1, 6 bases. CDR1 is MNHEY, CDR2 SVGEGT, per germline. The CDR3 covers 16 residues. Trimming pared 2 bases from V and 4 bases from J, leaving 17 bases between.

The chain uses TRBV28 and TRBJ2-1; the match to TRBD2 covers 9 bases. The CDR3 sequence is 17 residues long. The ends lost 1 base at V and 4 bases at J; junction bases unmatched: 8. Per germline, CDR1 MDHEN and CDR2 SYDVKM. CDR3 loop: CASSLFPGLAVYNEQFF. The CDR3 nucleotides read TGTGCCAGCAGTTTATTCCCGGGACTAGCCGTTTACAATGAGCAGTTCTTC.

This clone was counted only a few times. J is TRBJ2-5 and V is TRBV21-1; the D segment call TRBD1 is taken from the table without a DNA check. TRBV21-1 is classified as a pseudogene. This CDR3 contains 14 residues. This CDR3 is CATLTTGLQETQYF. DNA for the CDR3: TGTGCCACCCTGACTACAGGGCTTCAAGAGACCCAGTACTTC.

The CDR3 region is CASSSKYEQYF. The CDR3 coding sequence is TGTGCCAGCAGTTCCAAATACGAGCAGTACTTC. The chain is built from TRBV28 and TRBJ2-7; no clear D gene. This CDR3 contains 11 residues. The germline gives CDR1 MDHEN, CDR2 SYDVKM. The ends were cut back, 4 bases at V and 4 bases at J, with 5 bases in the middle.

This clone occurred a few times. The V and J genes are TRBV7-2 and TRBJ1-6; TRBD1 aligns across 9 bases. Trimming took 0 bases from V and 10 from J; bases not matched to a gene: 7. CDR3 size: 16 residues. Germline values: CDR1 SGHTA, CDR2 FQGNSA. The chain's CDR3 is CASSLAGTGLGSPLHF. The CDR3 bases are TGTGCCAGCAGCTTAGCTGGGACAGGGCTCGGCTCACCCCTCCACTTT.